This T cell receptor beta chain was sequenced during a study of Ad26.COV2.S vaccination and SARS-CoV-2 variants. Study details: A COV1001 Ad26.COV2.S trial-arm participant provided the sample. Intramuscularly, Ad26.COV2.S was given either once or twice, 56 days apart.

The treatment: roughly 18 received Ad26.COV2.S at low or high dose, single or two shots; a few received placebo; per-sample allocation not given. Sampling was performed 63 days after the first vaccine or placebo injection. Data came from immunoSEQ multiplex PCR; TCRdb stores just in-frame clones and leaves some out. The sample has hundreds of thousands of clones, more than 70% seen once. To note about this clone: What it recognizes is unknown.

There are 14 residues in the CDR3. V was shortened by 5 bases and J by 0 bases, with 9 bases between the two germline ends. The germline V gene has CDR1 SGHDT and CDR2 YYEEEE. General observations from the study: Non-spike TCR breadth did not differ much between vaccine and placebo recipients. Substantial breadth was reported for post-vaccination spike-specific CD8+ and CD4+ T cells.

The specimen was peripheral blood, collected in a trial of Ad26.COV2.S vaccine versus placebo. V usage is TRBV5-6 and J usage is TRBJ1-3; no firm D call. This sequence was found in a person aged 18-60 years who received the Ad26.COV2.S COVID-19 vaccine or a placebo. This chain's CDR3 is CASRRLDSGNTIYF. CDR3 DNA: TGTGCCAGCAGACGACTCGACTCTGGAAACACCATATATTTT.